The following is a T cell receptor beta chain sequence with its context. V lost 7 bases and J lost 4; bases outside the gene matches: 8. Germline V gene lookup returns CDR1 LNHDA and CDR2 SQIVND (reference sequence). CDR3 length: 15 amino acids. The data originate from a study of blood T cell repertoires in COVID-19. Study-level information: From T cells, B-cell-depleted T cells, or PBMCs came the material, which was cDNA or gDNA.

Clones were sequenced by immunoSEQ multiplex PCR, and TCRdb holds only the in-frame ones, with some missing. The repertoire has about 82,000 clones, 80% to 90% of them found once; the top ten carry more than 0.95%. Individuals aged 18 to 89 years were recruited from about two dozen US areas. This TCR was sampled from a woman in her fifties or sixties with acute COVID-19. V is TRBV19 and J is TRBJ2-2, with 8 positions matching TRBD2. Specimen: PBMCs or T cells enriched from blood (not recorded which). CDR3 in amino acids: CASNNGRESTGELFF. The CDR3 region has the DNA TGTGCCAGTAATAACGGGAGGGAAAGCACCGGGGAGCTGTTTTTT.